A selection of T cell receptor beta chains follows, all from one sample in a study of Graves' ophthalmopathy and Graves' hyperthyroidism. TCRdb fed the multiplex PCR reads into MiXCR, producing one record per CDR3 protein. The table has approximately 210,000 distinct CDR3 sequences, approximately 29% seen once; the top ten hold around 10%. Sequencing used peripheral blood. These receptors were collected from a man aged 50-59 years with Graves' ophthalmopathy. Each CDR3 is given with its conserved first and last residue. The order of the fields is CDR3 length, J gene, D gene, V gene, CDR3 protein. The D gene is left open where the match is weak.

len: 14; j_gene: TRBJ2-7; d_gene: -; v_gene: TRBV6-2/TRBV6-3; CDR3aa: CASCGDGPGYEQYF
len: 14; j_gene: TRBJ2-7; d_gene: TRBD2; v_gene: TRBV18; CDR3aa: CASSRGLATYEQYF
len: 15; j_gene: TRBJ2-7; d_gene: -; v_gene: TRBV7-8; CDR3aa: CASSLGGPVLSEQYF
len: 17; j_gene: TRBJ2-5; d_gene: -; v_gene: TRBV5-1; CDR3aa: CASSWRGAIERKETQYF
len: 14; j_gene: TRBJ2-2; d_gene: -; v_gene: TRBV2; CDR3aa: CASTRPSNTGELFF
len: 12; j_gene: TRBJ1-5; d_gene: -; v_gene: TRBV6-1; CDR3aa: CASRKLGQPQHF
len: 13; j_gene: TRBJ1-5; d_gene: TRBD1; v_gene: TRBV12-3/TRBV12-4; CDR3aa: CASSRQGAWPQHF
len: 15; j_gene: TRBJ1-6; d_gene: TRBD1; v_gene: TRBV6-2/TRBV6-3; CDR3aa: CASSYSGTGASPLHF
len: 12; j_gene: TRBJ1-1; d_gene: -; v_gene: TRBV6-2/TRBV6-3; CDR3aa: CASSLNLFEAFF
len: 15; j_gene: TRBJ2-2; d_gene: -; v_gene: TRBV7-2; CDR3aa: CASSFWRANTGELFF
len: 15; j_gene: TRBJ2-4; d_gene: -; v_gene: TRBV7-8; CDR3aa: CASSLAPPGMSIQYF
len: 18; j_gene: TRBJ2-4; d_gene: -; v_gene: TRBV6-5; CDR3aa: CASSYRGRYRPAKNIQYF
len: 15; j_gene: TRBJ1-5; d_gene: -; v_gene: TRBV6-2/TRBV6-3; CDR3aa: CASSENWQGHQPQHF
len: 12; j_gene: TRBJ2-2; d_gene: -; v_gene: TRBV4-3; CDR3aa: CASSQTAGELFF
len: 13; j_gene: TRBJ2-5; d_gene: -; v_gene: TRBV5-1; CDR3aa: CASTSLPGETQYF
len: 17; j_gene: TRBJ2-4; d_gene: -; v_gene: TRBV6-1; CDR3aa: CASSEQGLGSTKNIQYF
len: 11; j_gene: TRBJ1-2; d_gene: -; v_gene: TRBV6-5; CDR3aa: CARRTDYGYTF
len: 17; j_gene: TRBJ1-1; d_gene: TRBD1; v_gene: TRBV7-6; CDR3aa: CASSLALPGQGFPEAFF
len: 14; j_gene: TRBJ2-7; d_gene: -; v_gene: TRBV19; CDR3aa: CASSNWRTDHEQYF
len: 15; j_gene: TRBJ1-2; d_gene: TRBD1; v_gene: TRBV4-2; CDR3aa: CASNSDRGKIRGYTF
len: 15; j_gene: TRBJ2-7; d_gene: TRBD1; v_gene: TRBV7-8; CDR3aa: CASSQLSGQGYEQYF
len: 16; j_gene: TRBJ2-7; d_gene: TRBD2; v_gene: TRBV11-2; CDR3aa: CASSLTSGLSSYEQYF
len: 13; j_gene: TRBJ1-2; d_gene: -; v_gene: TRBV28; CDR3aa: CASSFAGTGGYTF
len: 13; j_gene: TRBJ1-2; d_gene: -; v_gene: TRBV3-1; CDR3aa: CASSPRQTYGYTF
len: 14; j_gene: TRBJ1-2; d_gene: -; v_gene: TRBV12-3/TRBV12-4; CDR3aa: CASTPVRTDYGYTF
len: 15; j_gene: TRBJ1-6; d_gene: -; v_gene: TRBV27; CDR3aa: CASVVLGEGRSPLHF
len: 14; j_gene: TRBJ2-7; d_gene: -; v_gene: TRBV29-1; CDR3aa: CSVEERLGIGEQYF
len: 15; j_gene: TRBJ1-1; d_gene: -; v_gene: TRBV7-9; CDR3aa: CASSPRQEINTEAFF
len: 14; j_gene: TRBJ1-3; d_gene: -; v_gene: TRBV12-3/TRBV12-4; CDR3aa: CASTGGGAGNTIYF
len: 15; j_gene: TRBJ2-7; d_gene: TRBD1; v_gene: TRBV7-9; CDR3aa: CASSSRGQGGYEQYF
len: 12; j_gene: TRBJ2-7; d_gene: TRBD1; v_gene: TRBV2; CDR3aa: CANRIPGGEQYF
len: 13; j_gene: TRBJ2-7; d_gene: TRBD1; v_gene: TRBV29-1; CDR3aa: CSAGTGGGYEQYF
len: 15; j_gene: TRBJ2-2; d_gene: TRBD2; v_gene: TRBV5-1; CDR3aa: CASSAGGANTGELFF
len: 15; j_gene: TRBJ2-5; d_gene: -; v_gene: TRBV5-1; CDR3aa: CASSLDSGPKETQYF
len: 15; j_gene: TRBJ1-5; d_gene: -; v_gene: TRBV4-3; CDR3aa: CASSQYWGIDQPQHF
len: 10; j_gene: TRBJ2-5; d_gene: -; v_gene: TRBV6-1; CDR3aa: CASSGLAQYF
len: 16; j_gene: TRBJ2-5; d_gene: TRBD2; v_gene: TRBV29-1; CDR3aa: CSVLTSGRATAETQYF
len: 13; j_gene: TRBJ1-1; d_gene: -; v_gene: TRBV27; CDR3aa: CASSSLPGGEAFF
len: 15; j_gene: TRBJ2-5; d_gene: -; v_gene: TRBV18; CDR3aa: CASSPTWDPQETQYF
len: 15; j_gene: TRBJ2-7; d_gene: -; v_gene: TRBV28; CDR3aa: CASSPRLVLGYEQYF
len: 14; j_gene: TRBJ1-6; d_gene: -; v_gene: TRBV15; CDR3aa: CATRKTGVGSPLHF
len: 15; j_gene: TRBJ1-1; d_gene: -; v_gene: TRBV27; CDR3aa: CASSLGAPGRAEAFF
len: 12; j_gene: TRBJ1-2; d_gene: -; v_gene: TRBV29-1; CDR3aa: CSVDDPNYGYTF
len: 13; j_gene: TRBJ2-7; d_gene: -; v_gene: TRBV20-1; CDR3aa: CSAGLGQGGEQYF
len: 16; j_gene: TRBJ1-2; d_gene: -; v_gene: TRBV6-4; CDR3aa: CASSGSGIEKRGGYTF
len: 15; j_gene: TRBJ2-7; d_gene: -; v_gene: TRBV7-9; CDR3aa: CASSFPSRGADEQYF
len: 12; j_gene: TRBJ2-5; d_gene: -; v_gene: TRBV29-1; CDR3aa: CSGYRYQETQYF
len: 14; j_gene: TRBJ2-7; d_gene: TRBD1; v_gene: TRBV19; CDR3aa: CASSTGQGSGEQYF
len: 14; j_gene: TRBJ1-6; d_gene: -; v_gene: TRBV7-3; CDR3aa: CASSLKAPNSPLHF
len: 15; j_gene: TRBJ1-2; d_gene: -; v_gene: TRBV12-3/TRBV12-4; CDR3aa: CASSLASGGNYGYTF
len: 17; j_gene: TRBJ1-5; d_gene: -; v_gene: TRBV6-1; CDR3aa: CASMRDGGFYSNQPQHF
len: 13; j_gene: TRBJ2-7; d_gene: -; v_gene: TRBV27; CDR3aa: CASTSRDNYEQYF